This T cell receptor (beta chain) was profiled in a study of blood T cell repertoires in COVID-19. Overall study: Researchers got acute and convalescent COVID-19 samples from the United States, Italy and Spain. The cDNA or gDNA used as material had been derived from T cells, B-cell-depleted T cells, or PBMCs.

In the authors' methods: Estimation of nucleated cell counts was performed using reference gene primer amplification. TCRdb keeps only in-frame clones here, not all; method: immunoSEQ multiplex PCR. From that table come the V and J calls and clone size; the DNA was used to work out D and trimming. The sample has about 180,000 clones, just over 85% seen once. The CDR3 is made up of 15 amino acids. The V and J ends lost 8 bases and 3 bases, in that order; junction bases with no gene match: 11. Germline values: CDR1 SNHLY, CDR2 FYNNEI. What was sequenced was peripheral blood. The rearrangement links TRBV2 to TRBJ2-3; 7 positions agree with TRBD2. The receptor's source is a man aged 50 to 60 with active or convalescent COVID-19. The CDR3 bases are TGTGCCAGCGCCCCGGCGGGAGAGAGTACAGATACGCAGTATTTT. The encoded protein is CASAPAGESTDTQYF.